The subject of this entry is one TCR beta chain. Its antigen is still unknown. The CDR3 totals 14 residues. CDR1 is SGHRS and CDR2 is YFSETQ in the germline V gene. This record belongs to a study of T cells expressing NK-cell markers. The overall study: Sorted CD3+CD56-NKG2C+, CD3+CD56+NKG2C- and CD3+CD56+NKG2C+ T cells were the source of the TCR beta repertoires. Study-wide results and limits: Clones of NKG2C+ T cells that had expanded were of unclear HCMV specificity. Once again these clonotypes came out on top in the CD3+CD56-NKG2C+ fraction of several donors.

What made the TCR beta cDNA was 5'RACE template switching with UMIs. TCRdb reworked the 5' RACE reads into one entry per CDR3 protein, no DNA. The sample table includes some 390,000 distinct CDR3 sequences. This sequence joins TRBV5-1 and TRBJ2-7. This TCR derives from a woman between 50 and 59 years old in good health. Sequenced material: blood T cells: a sorted CD56 or NKG2C T cell subset, CD4+ or CD8+ T cells, or bulk PBMC T cells (not recorded which). The CDR3 sequence: CASSLDRKGYEQYF.